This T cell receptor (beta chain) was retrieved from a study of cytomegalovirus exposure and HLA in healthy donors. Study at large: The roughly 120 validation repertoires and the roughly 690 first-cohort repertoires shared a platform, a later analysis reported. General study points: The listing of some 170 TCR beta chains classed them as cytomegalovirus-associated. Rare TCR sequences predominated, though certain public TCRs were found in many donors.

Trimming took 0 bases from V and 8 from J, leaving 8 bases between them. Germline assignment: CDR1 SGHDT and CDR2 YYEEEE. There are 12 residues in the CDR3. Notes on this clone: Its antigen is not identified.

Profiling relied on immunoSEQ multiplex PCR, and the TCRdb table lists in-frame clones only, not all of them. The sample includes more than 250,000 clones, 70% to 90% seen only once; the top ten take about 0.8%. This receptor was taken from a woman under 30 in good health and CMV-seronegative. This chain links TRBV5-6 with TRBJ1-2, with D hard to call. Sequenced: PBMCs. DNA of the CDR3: TGTGCCAGCAGCTTGGTTCTTGAGGGCTACACCTTC. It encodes CASSLVLEGYTF.